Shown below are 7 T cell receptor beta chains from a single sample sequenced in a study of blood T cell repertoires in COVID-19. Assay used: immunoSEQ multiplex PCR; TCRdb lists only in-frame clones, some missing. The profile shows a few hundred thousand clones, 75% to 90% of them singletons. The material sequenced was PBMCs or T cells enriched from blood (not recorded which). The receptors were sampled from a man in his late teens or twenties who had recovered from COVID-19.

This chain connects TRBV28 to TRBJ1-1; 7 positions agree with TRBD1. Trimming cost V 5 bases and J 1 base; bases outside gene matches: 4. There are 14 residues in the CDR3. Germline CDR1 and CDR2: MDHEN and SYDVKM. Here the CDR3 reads CASSPGQTNTEAFF. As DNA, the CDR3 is TGTGCCAGCAGTCCGGGACAGACGAACACTGAAGCTTTCTTT.

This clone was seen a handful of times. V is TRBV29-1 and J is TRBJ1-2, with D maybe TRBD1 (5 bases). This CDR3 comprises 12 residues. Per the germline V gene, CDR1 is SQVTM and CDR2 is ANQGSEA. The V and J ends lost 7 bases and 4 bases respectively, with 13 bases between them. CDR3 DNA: TGCAGCGCGGGAGACAGCCTCTATGGCTACACCTTC. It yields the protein CSAGDSLYGYTF.

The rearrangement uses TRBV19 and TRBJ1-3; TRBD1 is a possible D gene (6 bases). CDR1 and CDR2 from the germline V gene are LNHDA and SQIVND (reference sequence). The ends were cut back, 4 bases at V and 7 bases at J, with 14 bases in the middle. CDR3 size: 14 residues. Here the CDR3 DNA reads TGTGCCAGTAGTAGAGGGTCGACAGGCAACACCATATATTTT. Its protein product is CASSRGSTGNTIYF. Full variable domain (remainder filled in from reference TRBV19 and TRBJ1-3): DGGITQSPKYLFRKEGQNVTLSCEQNLNHDAMYWYRQDPGQGLRLIYYSQIVNDFQKGDIAEGYSVSREKKESFPLTVTSAQKNPTAFYLCASSRGSTGNTIYFGEGSWLTVV.

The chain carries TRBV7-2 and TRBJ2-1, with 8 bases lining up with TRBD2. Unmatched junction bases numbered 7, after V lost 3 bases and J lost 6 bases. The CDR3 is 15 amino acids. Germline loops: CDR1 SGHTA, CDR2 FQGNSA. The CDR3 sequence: CASSLWPGGGNEQFF. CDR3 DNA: TGTGCCAGCAGCTTGTGGCCGGGGGGGGGCAATGAGCAGTTCTTC. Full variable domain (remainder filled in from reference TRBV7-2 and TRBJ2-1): GAGVSQSPSNKVTEKGKDVELRCDPISGHTALYWYRQSLGQGLEFLIYFQGNSAPDKSGLPSDRFSAERTGGSVSTLTIQRTQQEDSAVYLCASSLWPGGGNEQFFGPGTRLTVL.

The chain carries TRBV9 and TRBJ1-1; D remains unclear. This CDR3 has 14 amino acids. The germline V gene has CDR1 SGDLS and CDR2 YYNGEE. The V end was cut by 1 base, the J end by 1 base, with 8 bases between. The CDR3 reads CASSVRVGNTEAFF. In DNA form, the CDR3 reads TGTGCCAGCAGCGTACGGGTGGGGAACACTGAAGCTTTCTTT. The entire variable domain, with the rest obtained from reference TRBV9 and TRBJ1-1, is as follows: DSGVTQTPKHLITATGQRVTLRCSPRSGDLSVYWYQQSLDQGLQFLIQYYNGEERAKGNILERFSAQQFPDLHSELNLSSLELGDSALYFCASSVRVGNTEAFFGQGTRLTVV.

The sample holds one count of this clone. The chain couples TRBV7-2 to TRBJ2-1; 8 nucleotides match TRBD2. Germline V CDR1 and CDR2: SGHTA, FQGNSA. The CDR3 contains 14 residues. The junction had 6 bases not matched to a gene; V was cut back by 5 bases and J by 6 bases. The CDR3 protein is CASSRGGGSNEQFF. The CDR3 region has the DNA TGTGCCAGCAGCCGGGGGGGCGGGAGCAATGAGCAGTTCTTC.

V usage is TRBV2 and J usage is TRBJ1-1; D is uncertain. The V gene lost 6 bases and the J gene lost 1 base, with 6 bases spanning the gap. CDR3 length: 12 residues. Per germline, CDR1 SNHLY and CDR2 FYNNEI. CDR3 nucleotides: TGTGCCAGCAGGACACAGAACACTGAAGCTTTCTTT. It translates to CASRTQNTEAFF.